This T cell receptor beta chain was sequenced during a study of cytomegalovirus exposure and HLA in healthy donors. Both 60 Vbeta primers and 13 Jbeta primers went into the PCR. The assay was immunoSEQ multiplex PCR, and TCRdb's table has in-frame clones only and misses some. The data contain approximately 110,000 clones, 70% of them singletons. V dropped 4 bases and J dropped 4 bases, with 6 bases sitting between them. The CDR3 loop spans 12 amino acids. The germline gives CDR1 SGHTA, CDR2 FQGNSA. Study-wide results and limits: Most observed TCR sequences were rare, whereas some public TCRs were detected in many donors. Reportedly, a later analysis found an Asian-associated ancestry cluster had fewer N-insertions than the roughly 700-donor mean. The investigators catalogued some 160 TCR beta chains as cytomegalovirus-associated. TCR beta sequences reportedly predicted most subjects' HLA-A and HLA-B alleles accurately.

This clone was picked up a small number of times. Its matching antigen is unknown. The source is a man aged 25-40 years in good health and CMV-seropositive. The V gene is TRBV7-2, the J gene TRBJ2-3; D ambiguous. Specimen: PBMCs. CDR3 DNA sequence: TGTGCCAGCAGCTCAGGATCAGATACGCAGTATTTT. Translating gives CASSSGSDTQYF. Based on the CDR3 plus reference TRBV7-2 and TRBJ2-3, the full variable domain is GAGVSQSPSNKVTEKGKDVELRCDPISGHTALYWYRQSLGQGLEFLIYFQGNSAPDKSGLPSDRFSAERTGGSVSTLTIQRTQQEDSAVYLCASSSGSDTQYFGPGTRLTVL.